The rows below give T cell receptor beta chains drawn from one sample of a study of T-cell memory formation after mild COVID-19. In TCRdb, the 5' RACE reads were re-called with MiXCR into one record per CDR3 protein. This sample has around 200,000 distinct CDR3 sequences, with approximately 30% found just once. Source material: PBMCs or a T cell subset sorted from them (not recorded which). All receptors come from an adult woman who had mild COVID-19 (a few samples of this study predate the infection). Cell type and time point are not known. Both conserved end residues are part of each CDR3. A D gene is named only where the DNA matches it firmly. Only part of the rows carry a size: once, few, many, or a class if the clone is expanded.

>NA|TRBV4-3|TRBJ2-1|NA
TGCGCCAGCAGCCAAGATCGCAGAGGGGGGTACAATGAGCAGTTCTTC
CASSQDRRGGYNEQFF
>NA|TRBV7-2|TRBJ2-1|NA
TGTGCCAGCAGCTCCCACCCTCCCTCTACTACCTACTCCTACAATGAGCAGTTCTTC
CASSSHPPSTTYSYNEQFF
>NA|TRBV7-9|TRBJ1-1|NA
TGTGCCAGCAGCTTAGTATCTGAAGCTTTCTTT
CASSLVSEAFF
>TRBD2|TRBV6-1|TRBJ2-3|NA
TGTGCCAGCAGTGACTTGGCGGGGGTCACAGATACGCAGTATTTT
CASSDLAGVTDTQYF
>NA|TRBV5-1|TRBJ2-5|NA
TGCGCCAGCAGCTTCACAGGGGGGGACTCAGAGACCCAGTACTTC
CASSFTGGDSETQYF
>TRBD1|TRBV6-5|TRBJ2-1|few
TGTGCCGCAGCATCCGGGACAGGAGGCAACAATGAGCAGTTCTTC
CAAASGTGGNNEQFF
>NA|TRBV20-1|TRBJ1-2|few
TGCAGTGCTTGGGACACCTTGAGGGACTATGGCTACACCTTC
CSAWDTLRDYGYTF
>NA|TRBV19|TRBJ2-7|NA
TGTGCCAGTAGTGCTGGGATCGCCCAGGGTATGTACTTC
CASSAGIAQGMYF
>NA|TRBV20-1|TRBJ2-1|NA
TGCAGTGCTAGAGTAAGGCAGAGGGCCATAGATGAGCAGTTCTTC
CSARVRQRAIDEQFF
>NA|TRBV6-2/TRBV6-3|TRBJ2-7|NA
TGTGCCAGCAGTTACCGCGGCTACGAGCAGTACTTC
CASSYRGYEQYF
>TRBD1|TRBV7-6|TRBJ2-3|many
TGTGCCAGCAGCTTTCCCGGACAGGGCGAGGATACGCAGTATTTT
CASSFPGQGEDTQYF
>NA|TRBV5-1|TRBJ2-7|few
TGCGCCAGCAGCACCGGACAGACCTACGAGCAGTACTTC
CASSTGQTYEQYF
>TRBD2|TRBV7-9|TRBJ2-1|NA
TGTGCCAGCAGCCCGCGGACTAGTCTAAATGAGCAGTTCTTC
CASSPRTSLNEQFF
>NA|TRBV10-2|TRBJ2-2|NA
TGCGCCAGCAGTGAACAACCCGACACCGGGGAGCTGTTTTTT
CASSEQPDTGELFF
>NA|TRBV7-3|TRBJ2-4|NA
TGTGCCAGCAGTAAGGACAGCCGAAACATTCAGTACTTC
CASSKDSRNIQYF
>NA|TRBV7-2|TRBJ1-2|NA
TGTGCCAGCAGCTTAGAGACACATAACTATGGCTACACCTTC
CASSLETHNYGYTF
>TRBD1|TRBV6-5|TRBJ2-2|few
TGTGCCAGTAATCCAGTCGGGACAGGGGCCGGGGAGCTGTTTTTT
CASNPVGTGAGELFF